Below are 18 T cell receptor beta chains sequenced from a single sample in a study of cytomegalovirus exposure and HLA in healthy donors. Primers: 60 Vbeta forward and 13 Jbeta reverse. The method was immunoSEQ multiplex PCR; TCRdb's version includes in-frame clones alone and lacks a portion of them. The data contain 240,000 or so clones, over 70% of them singletons. The sequenced sample was PBMCs. The receptors come from a woman in her sixties in good health and CMV-seropositive.

This chain connects TRBV5-5 to TRBJ2-1, with 8 bases fitting TRBD1. The CDR3 extends over 19 amino acids. Germline CDR1 reads SGHKS; CDR2 reads YYEKEE (reference sequence). With V trimmed by 0 bases and J by 1 base, 12 bases remained unmatched. CDR3 nucleotides: TGTGCCAGCAGCTTGGTAGGGCAGGGGGCGGTCGTTTCCTACAATGAGCAGTTCTTC. Protein: CASSLVGQGAVVSYNEQFF.

The chain is built from TRBV10-3 and TRBJ1-1; D perhaps matches TRBD1 (5 bases). The germline V and J ends were trimmed by 10 bases and 0 bases, with 21 bases remaining between them. This CDR3 has 16 residues. Germline CDR1 ENHRY, CDR2 SYGVKD. The CDR3 spells CATQTVVDILNTEAFF. In nucleotides, the CDR3 is TGTGCCACCCAGACGGTCGTGGACATTCTGAACACTGAAGCTTTCTTT.

This sequence joins TRBV7-9 and TRBJ2-2; no clear D gene. Germline values: CDR1 SEHNR, CDR2 FQNEAQ (reference sequence). CDR3 length: 14 amino acids. The V and J ends lost 2 bases and 5 bases respectively, with 9 bases between them. For the CDR3, the DNA is TGTGCCAGCAGCTTATTAGCCTCGACCGGGGAGCTGTTTTTT. Protein product: CASSLLASTGELFF.

V gene TRBV5-1 combines with J gene TRBJ1-1; 7 nucleotides align to TRBD1. The CDR3 consists of 15 residues. Trimming took 0 bases from V and 7 from J; bases not matched to a gene: 9. The germline gives CDR1 SGHRS, CDR2 YFSETQ. CDR3 protein: CASSLVIRGPDEAFF. For the CDR3, the DNA is TGCGCCAGCAGCTTGGTTATAAGGGGGCCGGATGAAGCTTTCTTT.

Turning to this clone: The junction departs from germline at one end; a sequencing error may be responsible. The chain carries TRBV6-5 and TRBJ2-3; 8 positions agree with TRBD2. The CDR3 runs to 14 residues. Germline V gene data show CDR1 as MNHEY and CDR2 as SVGAGI. The CDR3 DNA reads as TGTGCCAGCAGTGACCTAGCGGGCACAGATACGAAGTATTTT. It translates to CASSDLAGTDTKYF.

The CDR3 nucleotides are TGTGCCAGTAGTCAAGGACTAGCGGGAGAATGGTCCTACAATGAGCAGTTCTTC. It is translated as CASSQGLAGEWSYNEQFF. The chain is built from TRBV19 and TRBJ2-1, with TRBD2 matching 13 bases. CDR1 is LNHDA, CDR2 SQIVND, per germline (reference sequence). The CDR3 is made up of 18 amino acids. With V trimmed by 5 bases and J by 1 base, 8 bases remained unmatched.

V and J are TRBV5-4 and TRBJ1-2, with D hard to call. The V gene's germline CDR1 is SGHNT and CDR2 YYREEE (reference sequence). The CDR3 is made up of 13 amino acids. Trimming took off 2 bases at V and 2 bases at J, with 7 bases between the two ends. CDR3 amino acids: CASSFVGNYGYTF. The CDR3 coding sequence is TGTGCCAGCAGCTTTGTCGGGAACTATGGCTACACCTTC.

This chain links TRBV10-2 with TRBJ1-2; tentative D call: TRBD1 (6 bases). This CDR3 contains 17 residues. Between the trimmed V and J ends, which lost 6 bases and 2 bases, there was a span of 22 bases. CDR1 WSHSY and CDR2 SAAADI come from the germline V gene. CDR3 amino acids: CASRGGLPGGENYGYTF. The CDR3 DNA reads TGCGCCAGCAGGGGGGGGCTGCCTGGGGGCGAGAACTATGGCTACACCTTC.

The chain employs TRBV19 and TRBJ2-7, with 13 bases that match TRBD2. There are 16 residues in the CDR3. Trimming removed 6 bases from V and 6 bases from J; junction bases left unmatched: 11. Germline values: CDR1 LNHDA, CDR2 SQIVND (reference sequence). The CDR3 sequence is CASRPSVTSGRFEQYF. The CDR3 DNA reads TGTGCCAGTAGACCATCTGTGACTAGCGGGAGGTTCGAGCAGTACTTC. The entire variable domain, with the rest obtained from reference TRBV19 and TRBJ2-7, is as follows: DGGITQSPKYLFRKEGQNVTLSCEQNLNHDAMYWYRQDPGQGLRLIYYSQIVNDFQKGDIAEGYSVSREKKESFPLTVTSAQKNPTAFYLCASRPSVTSGRFEQYFGPGTRLTVT.

The genes are TRBV27 and TRBJ2-3; 12 nucleotides line up with TRBD2. The CDR3 is 18 residues long. V trimming: 5 bases; J trimming: 1 base; junction bases outside the gene matches: 10. CDR1 is MNHEY and CDR2 is SMNVEV in the germline V gene (reference sequence). DNA of the CDR3: TGTGCCAGCAGTCCAAGGACTAGCGGGATCAGAGGCACAGATACGCAGTATTTT. Protein product: CASSPRTSGIRGTDTQYF.

The rearrangement uses TRBV25-1 and TRBJ2-3; D unclear. Germline loops: CDR1 MGHDK, CDR2 SYGVNS. V lost 6 bases and J lost 0, with 4 bases in between. The CDR3 length is 12 residues. The CDR3 DNA is TGTGCCAGCAGGGCTAGCACAGATACGCAGTATTTT. Amino acids: CASRASTDTQYF.

This chain uses TRBV11-1 with TRBJ2-7; tentatively, D is TRBD2 (5 bases). The CDR3 has 16 residues. Germline CDR1 and CDR2: SGHAT and FQDESV (reference sequence). V was cut by 1 base and J by 3 bases, with 16 bases left in between. The CDR3 reads CASSLVSGVEGYEQYF. The CDR3 DNA reads as TGTGCCAGCAGCTTAGTCTCAGGCGTCGAGGGCTACGAGCAGTACTTC.

V gene TRBV29-1 combines with J gene TRBJ1-2; 9 bases map to TRBD1. The V and J ends lost 5 bases and 2 bases, in that order; junction bases with no gene match: 18. Germline V gene sequence: CDR1 SQVTM, CDR2 ANQGSEA. The CDR3 sequence is 18 residues long. The CDR3 loop reads CSVPSLQGAGALNYGYTF. DNA for the CDR3: TGCAGCGTTCCCTCCCTACAGGGGGCCGGGGCGTTAAACTATGGCTACACCTTC.

The rearrangement links TRBV6-5 to TRBJ2-5; D is unresolved. CDR1 and CDR2 from the germline V gene are MNHEY and SVGAGI. The CDR3 runs to 15 residues. Deletions cut 7 bases from V and 2 bases from J, with 17 bases between. The CDR3 is CASTPTPRRQETQYF. The CDR3 bases are TGTGCCAGCACCCCGACTCCTAGGCGGCAAGAGACCCAGTACTTC.

V is TRBV29-1 and J is TRBJ2-7; maybe TRBD1 (6 bases). Trimming took 4 bases from V and 2 from J, leaving 6 bases between them. Germline V gives CDR1 SQVTM, CDR2 ANQGSEA. The CDR3 runs 11 residues. The CDR3 DNA follows: TGCAGCGTTGCAGGGGCCTACGAGCAGTACTTC. It encodes CSVAGAYEQYF.

This clone was counted once. Distinct nucleotide sequences in the sample also encode this CDR3. The rearrangement uses TRBV7-3 and TRBJ1-1, with a weak D call TRBD1 (6 bases). CDR1 and CDR2 (germline): SGHTA, FQGTGA. V lost 6 bases to trimming and J lost 4 bases, with 12 bases between them. The CDR3 covers 13 residues. The DNA for the CDR3 is TGTGCCAGCAGTTTACAGGGCGGCACTGAAGCTTTCTTT. It encodes CASSLQGGTEAFF.

This chain connects TRBV28 to TRBJ1-2, with D maybe TRBD1 (6 bases). The CDR3 is 13 residues long. V was pared by 6 bases and J by 7 bases, with 15 bases between. The germline V gene has CDR1 MDHEN and CDR2 SYDVKM. CDR3 protein: CASRQDSSGGYTF. The CDR3 bases are TGTGCCAGCAGGCAGGACAGCTCCGGTGGCTACACCTTC.

The rearrangement joins TRBV4-2 to TRBJ2-1; TRBD2 matches 9 bases. V trimming: 1 base; J trimming: 4 bases; junction bases outside the gene matches: 8. The CDR3 spans 17 residues. From germline, CDR1 is LGHNA and CDR2 YNFKEQ. Written as DNA, the CDR3 is TGTGCCAGCAGCCAAGGGAATAGCGGGAGCGGTTACAATGAGCAGTTCTTC. It codes for CASSQGNSGSGYNEQFF.